This TCR beta chain appears in the sequencing data of a study of blood T cell repertoires in COVID-19 (dated by TCRdb to between 2020 and 2021). With respect to the entire study: Samples from collaborators originated in the United States, Italy and Spain and spanned both the acute and convalescent phases of COVID-19. The prospective study material was composed of cDNA or gDNA derived from T cells, B-cell-depleted T cells, or PBMCs. Deeply sampled blood TCRbeta repertoires from subjects exposed to, actively infected with, or recovered from COVID-19 were included in the dataset. The repertoires were released in a freely available public database meant as a resource for research on the immune response to SARS-CoV-2. The samples were drawn from two sources: the first 160 participants of the ongoing ImmuneRACE study, and over 950 subjects contributed by 6 global collaborators. A de-identified subject ID, COVID-19 status, age in years and sex were almost always included in the sample metadata. HLA class I and class II types, where available, came from metadata supplied by the sample provider rather than from assay-based typing.

The immunoSEQ Assay, a bias-controlled multiplex PCR, was used to amplify TCRbeta CDR3 regions from genomic DNA. For the original study's pipeline: The number of nucleated cells in each sample was estimated from the amplification of reference gene primers within the assay. To quantify the absolute abundance of each unique TCRbeta CDR3 rearrangement, sequence reads were collapsed and filtered. For each sample, productive Simpson clonality was calculated as the square root of Simpson's diversity index over productive rearrangements. This is the immuneACCESS table as TCRdb keeps it, with only in-frame sequences that have V and J called. A part of the clones is gone; compared with another copy, unresolved V genes explain less than half, and the rest is unexplained. V and J calls and clone size are given by that table; D and trimming were obtained from the DNA. This sample is represented by 250,000 to 300,000 clones; about nine tenths of them were singletons. The leading ten clones occupy 5.5% to 8% of the sample.

With regard to this clone: There is no known antigen for this receptor. Base qualities are not at hand, and no much larger clone is one base apart.

Results the study describes overall, beyond this receptor: Clinical and demographic metadata were provided uncurated, with the amount varying by source and participant.

The CDR3 covers 17 residues, taking in both the cysteine and the phenylalanine. Here the CDR3 DNA is all that survives: 51 bases in frame from base 1. CDR1 and CDR2 were assigned from the germline V gene as SGHVS and FNYEAQ. V gives up 5 bases and J gives up 1 base, and the segment between their germline ends measures 17 bases. In Seattle, one collaborating source enrolled patients while the infection was active and tracked those patients longitudinally over the course of disease. Whole blood was collected in K2EDTA tubes by collaborating institutions according to the institutions' own protocols. Collaborator samples were shipped for TCRbeta analysis as frozen whole blood, isolated PBMCs, or DNA extracted from either sample type.

The sample was peripheral blood. The chain joins TRBV7-6 to TRBJ2-2, with a tentative D gene TRBD2 over 7 matching bases. The TCR was taken from a woman aged 45-65 years with COVID-19, enrolled during active disease. The DNA is as follows: TGTGCCAGCAGCCCCCCAACAGGGAGGGGGAACACCGGGGAGCTGTTTTTT. Translated, it reads CASSPPTGRGNTGELFF.